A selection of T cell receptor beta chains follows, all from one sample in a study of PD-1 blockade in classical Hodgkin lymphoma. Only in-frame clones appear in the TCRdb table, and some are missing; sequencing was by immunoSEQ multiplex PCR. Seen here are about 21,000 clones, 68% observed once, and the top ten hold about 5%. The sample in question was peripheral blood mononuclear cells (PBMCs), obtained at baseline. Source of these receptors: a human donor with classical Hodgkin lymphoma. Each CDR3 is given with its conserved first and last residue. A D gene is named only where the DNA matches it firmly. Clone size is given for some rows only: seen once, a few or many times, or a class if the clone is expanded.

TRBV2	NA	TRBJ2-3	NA	CASSDTSPTDTQYF	TGTGCCAGCAGTGATACTAGTCCCACAGATACGCAGTATTTT
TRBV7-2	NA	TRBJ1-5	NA	CASSPAQVYSNQPQHF	TGTGCCAGCAGCCCAGCTCAGGTTTATAGCAATCAGCCCCAGCATTTT
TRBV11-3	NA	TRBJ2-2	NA	CASSLGETGELFF	TGTGCCAGCAGCTTAGGGGAAACCGGGGAGCTGTTTTTT
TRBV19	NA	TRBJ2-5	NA	CASSISLGTQYF	TGTGCCAGTAGTATATCATTGGGGACCCAGTACTTC
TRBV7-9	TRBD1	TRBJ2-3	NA	CASGLDRTLLADTQYF	TGTGCCAGCGGTTTGGACAGGACCCTTTTGGCAGATACGCAGTATTTT
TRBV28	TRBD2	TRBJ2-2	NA	CASRPGLLTNTGELFF	TGTGCCAGCAGACCGGGACTACTGACGAACACCGGGGAGCTGTTTTTT
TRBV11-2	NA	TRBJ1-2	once	CASSLAANYGYTF	TGTGCCAGCAGCTTAGCCGCTAACTATGGCTACACCTTC
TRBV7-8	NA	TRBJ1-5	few	CASSLEARASNQPQHF	TGTGCCAGCAGCTTAGAAGCAAGGGCTAGCAATCAGCCCCAGCATTTT
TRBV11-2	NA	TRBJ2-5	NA	CASSLLGPAGETQYF	TGTGCCAGCAGCTTACTCGGACCAGCGGGAGAGACCCAGTACTTC
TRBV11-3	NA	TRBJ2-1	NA	CASSPGGGNEQFF	TGTGCCAGCAGCCCAGGGGGGGGAAATGAGCAGTTCTTC
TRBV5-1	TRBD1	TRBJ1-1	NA	CASSLSTGATLAEAFF	TGCGCCAGCAGCTTGAGCACAGGGGCTACCCTCGCTGAAGCTTTCTTT
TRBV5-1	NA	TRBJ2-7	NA	CASSLLGSSYEQYF	TGCGCCAGCAGCTTGCTCGGAAGCTCCTACGAGCAGTACTTC
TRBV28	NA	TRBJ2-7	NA	CASSIDPGTSIPYEQYF	TGTGCCAGCAGCATCGATCCCGGGACCTCCATCCCCTACGAGCAGTACTTC
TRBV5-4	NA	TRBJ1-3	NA	CASSLGGRTVSGNTIYF	TGTGCCAGCAGCTTGGGGGGCCGGACAGTCTCTGGAAACACCATATATTTT
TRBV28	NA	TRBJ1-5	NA	CASTTGAPSNQPQHF	TGTGCCTCCACAACCGGGGCCCCGTCCAATCAGCCCCAGCATTTT
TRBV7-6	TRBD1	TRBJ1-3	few	CASSGPGQYSGNTIYF	TGTGCCAGCAGCGGACCGGGACAGTACTCTGGAAACACCATATATTTT
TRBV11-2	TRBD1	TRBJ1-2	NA	CASSLVQGANYGYTF	TGTGCCAGCAGCTTAGTGCAGGGGGCGAACTATGGCTACACCTTC
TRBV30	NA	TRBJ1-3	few	CAWSPGQTGNTIYF	TGTGCCTGGAGCCCGGGCCAAACGGGAAACACCATATATTTT
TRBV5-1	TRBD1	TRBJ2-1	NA	CASSLGTGYNEQFF	TGCGCCAGCAGTCTAGGGACAGGGTACAATGAGCAGTTCTTC
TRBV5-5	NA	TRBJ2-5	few	CASSPRKEETQYF	TGTGCCAGCAGCCCGCGGAAAGAAGAGACCCAGTACTTC
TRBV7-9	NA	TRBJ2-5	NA	CASSTAGETQYF	TGTGCCAGCAGCACAGCGGGAGAGACCCAGTACTTC
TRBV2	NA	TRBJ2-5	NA	CASSEWSQQETQYF	TGTGCCAGCAGTGAATGGTCTCAGCAAGAGACCCAGTACTTC
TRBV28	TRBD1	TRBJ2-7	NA	CASSFQDRVYEQYF	TGTGCCAGCAGTTTCCAGGACAGGGTCTACGAGCAGTACTTC
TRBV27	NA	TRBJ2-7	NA	CASSLVPGYYEQYF	TGTGCCAGCAGTTTGGTCCCAGGGTACTACGAGCAGTACTTC
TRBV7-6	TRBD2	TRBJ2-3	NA	CASSQSWRGTSGMGTDTQYF	TGTGCCAGCAGCCAATCATGGAGGGGGACTAGCGGGATGGGGACAGATACGCAGTATTTT
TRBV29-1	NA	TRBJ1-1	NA	CSVEARRNTEAFF	TGCAGCGTTGAAGCACGACGGAACACTGAAGCTTTCTTT
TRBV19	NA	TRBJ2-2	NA	CASSIAGTGELFF	TGTGCCAGTAGTATAGCAGGGACCGGGGAGCTGTTTTTT
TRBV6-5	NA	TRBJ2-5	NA	CASSPGVVQYF	TGTGCCAGCAGCCCCGGAGTTGTGCAGTACTTC
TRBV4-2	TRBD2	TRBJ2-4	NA	CASSQELAGGVDIQYF	TGTGCCAGCAGCCAAGAACTAGCGGGAGGGGTGGACATTCAGTACTTC
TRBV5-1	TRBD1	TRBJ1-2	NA	CASSPGGEGYGYTF	TGCGCCAGCAGCCCAGGGGGCGAGGGCTATGGCTACACCTTC
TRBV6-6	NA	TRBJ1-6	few	CASSYLQRLNSPLHF	TGTGCCAGCAGTTACTTACAGCGACTTAATTCACCCCTCCACTTT
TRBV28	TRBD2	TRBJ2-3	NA	CASRPTLQRGVDTQYF	TGTGCCAGCAGACCAACTCTTCAGCGGGGGGTAGATACGCAGTATTTT
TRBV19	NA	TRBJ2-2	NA	CASRVSRQVAGELFF	TGTGCCAGTAGAGTTAGCCGGCAGGTCGCCGGGGAGCTGTTTTTT
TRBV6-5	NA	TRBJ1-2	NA	CASSYSDDYGYTF	TGTGCCAGCAGTTACTCGGATGACTATGGCTACACCTTC
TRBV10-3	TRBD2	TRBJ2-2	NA	CAISGTGTSGKESTGELFF	TGTGCCATCAGTGGAACCGGGACTAGCGGGAAAGAGTCCACCGGGGAGCTGTTTTTT